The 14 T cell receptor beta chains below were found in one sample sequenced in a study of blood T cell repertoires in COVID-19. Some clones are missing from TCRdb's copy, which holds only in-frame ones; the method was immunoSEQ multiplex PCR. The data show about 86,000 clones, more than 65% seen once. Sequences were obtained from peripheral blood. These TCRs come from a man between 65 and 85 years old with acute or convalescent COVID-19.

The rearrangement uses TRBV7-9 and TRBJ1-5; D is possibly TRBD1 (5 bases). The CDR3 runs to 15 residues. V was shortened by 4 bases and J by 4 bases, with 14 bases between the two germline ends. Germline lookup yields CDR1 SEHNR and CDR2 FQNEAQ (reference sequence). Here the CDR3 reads CASSSSEGMNQPQHF. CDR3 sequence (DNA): TGTGCCAGCAGCTCATCGGAGGGGATGAATCAGCCCCAGCATTTT. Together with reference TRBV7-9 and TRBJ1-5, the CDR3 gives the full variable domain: DTGVSQNPRHKITKRGQNVTFRCDPISEHNRLYWYRQTLGQGPEFLTYFQNEAQLEKSRLLSDRFSAERPKGSFSTLEIQRTEQGDSAMYLCASSSSEGMNQPQHFGDGTRLSIL.

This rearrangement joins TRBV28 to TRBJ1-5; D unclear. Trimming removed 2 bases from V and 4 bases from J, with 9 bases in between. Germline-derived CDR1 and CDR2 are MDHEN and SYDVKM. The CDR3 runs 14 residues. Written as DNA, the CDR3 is TGTGCCAGCAGTTTAGGCAGTATAAATCAGCCCCAGCATTTT. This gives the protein CASSLGSINQPQHF.

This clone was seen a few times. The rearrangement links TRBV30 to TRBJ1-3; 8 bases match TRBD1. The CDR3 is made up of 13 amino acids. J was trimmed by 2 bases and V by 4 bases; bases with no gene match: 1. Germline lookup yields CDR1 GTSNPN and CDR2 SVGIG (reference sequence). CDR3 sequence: CAWKQGAGNTIYF. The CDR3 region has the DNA TGTGCCTGGAAACAGGGGGCTGGAAACACCATATATTTT.

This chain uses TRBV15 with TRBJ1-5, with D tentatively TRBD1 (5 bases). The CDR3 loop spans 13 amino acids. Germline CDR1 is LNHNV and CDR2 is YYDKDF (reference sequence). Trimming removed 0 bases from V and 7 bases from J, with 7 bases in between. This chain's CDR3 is CATSRERGQPQHF. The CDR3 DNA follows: TGTGCCACCAGCAGAGAAAGGGGACAGCCCCAGCATTTT. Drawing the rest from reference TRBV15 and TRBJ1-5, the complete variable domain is DAMVIQNPRYQVTQFGKPVTLSCSQTLNHNVMYWYQQKSSQAPKLLFHYYDKDFNNEADTPDNFQSRRPNTSFCFLDIRSPGLGDTAMYLCATSRERGQPQHFGDGTRLSIL.

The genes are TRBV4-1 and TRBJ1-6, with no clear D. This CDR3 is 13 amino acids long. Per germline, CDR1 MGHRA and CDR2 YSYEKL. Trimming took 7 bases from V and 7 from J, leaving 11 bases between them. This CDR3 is CASTVGGNSPLHF. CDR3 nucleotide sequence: TGCGCCAGCACCGTCGGAGGGAATTCACCCCTCCACTTT.

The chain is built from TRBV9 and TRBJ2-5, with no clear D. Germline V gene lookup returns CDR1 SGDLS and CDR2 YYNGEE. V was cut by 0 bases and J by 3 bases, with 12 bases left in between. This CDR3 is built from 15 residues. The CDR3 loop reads CASSVELVREETQYF. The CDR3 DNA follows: TGTGCCAGCAGCGTAGAGCTAGTAAGAGAAGAGACCCAGTACTTC.

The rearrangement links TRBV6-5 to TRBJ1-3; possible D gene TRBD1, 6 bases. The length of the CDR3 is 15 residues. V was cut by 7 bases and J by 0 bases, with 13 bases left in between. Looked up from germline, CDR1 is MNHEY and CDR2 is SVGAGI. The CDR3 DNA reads TGTGCCAGCACCCCCACAGGGAGCTCTGGAAACACCATATATTTT. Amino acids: CASTPTGSSGNTIYF.

DNA for the CDR3: TGTGCCAGCAGGGAGATGACTCCTTATGGCTACACCTTC. This sequence encodes CASREMTPYGYTF. This sequence joins TRBV28 and TRBJ1-2; D is unresolved. Germline CDR1 is MDHEN and CDR2 is SYDVKM. Trimming took off 6 bases at V and 5 bases at J, with 13 bases between the two ends. The CDR3 extends over 13 amino acids.

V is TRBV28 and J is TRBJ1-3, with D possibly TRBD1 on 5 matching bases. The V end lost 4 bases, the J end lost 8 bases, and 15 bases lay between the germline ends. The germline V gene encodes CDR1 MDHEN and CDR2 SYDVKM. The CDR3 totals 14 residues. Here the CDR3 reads CASSSRHGGDTIYF. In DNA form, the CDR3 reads TGTGCCAGCAGTTCCCGACATGGAGGGGACACCATATATTTT.

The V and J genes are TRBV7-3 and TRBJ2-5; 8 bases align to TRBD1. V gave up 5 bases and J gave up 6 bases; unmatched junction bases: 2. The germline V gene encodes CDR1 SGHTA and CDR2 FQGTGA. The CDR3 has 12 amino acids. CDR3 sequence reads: CASSDRGQTQYF. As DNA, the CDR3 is TGTGCCAGCAGCGACAGGGGACAGACCCAGTACTTC.

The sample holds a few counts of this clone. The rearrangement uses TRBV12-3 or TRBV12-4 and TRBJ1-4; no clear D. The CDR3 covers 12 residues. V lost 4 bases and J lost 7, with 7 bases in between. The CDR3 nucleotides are TGTGCCAGCAGTTCCCTTCGTGAAAAACTGTTTTTT. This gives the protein CASSSLREKLFF.

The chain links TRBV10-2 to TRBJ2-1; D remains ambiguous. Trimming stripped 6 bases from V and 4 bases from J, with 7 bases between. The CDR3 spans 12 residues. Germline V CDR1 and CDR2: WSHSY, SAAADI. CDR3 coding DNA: TGCGCCAGCAGAGACTCGTACAATGAGCAGTTCTTC. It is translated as CASRDSYNEQFF.

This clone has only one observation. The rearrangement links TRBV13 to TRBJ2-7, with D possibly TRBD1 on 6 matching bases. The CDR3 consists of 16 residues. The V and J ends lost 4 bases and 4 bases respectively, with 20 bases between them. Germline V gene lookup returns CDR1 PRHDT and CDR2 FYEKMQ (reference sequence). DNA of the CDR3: TGTGCCAGCAGCTCCCGGACAGAGGCTGGAGTATACGAGCAGTACGTC. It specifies CASSSRTEAGVYEQYV.

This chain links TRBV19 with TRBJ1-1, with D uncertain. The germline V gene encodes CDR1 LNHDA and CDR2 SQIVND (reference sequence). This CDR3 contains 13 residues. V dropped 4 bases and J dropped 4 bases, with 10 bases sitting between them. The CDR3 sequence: CASSRQVSTEAFF. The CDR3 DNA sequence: TGTGCCAGTAGTAGGCAGGTAAGCACTGAAGCTTTCTTT.